This TCR beta chain was recovered during a study of blood T cell repertoires in COVID-19. There are 14 residues in the CDR3. Assay used: immunoSEQ multiplex PCR; TCRdb lists only in-frame clones, some missing. There are about 180,000 clones in the sample; 60% to 80% occur only once, and roughly 28% lies in the top ten. What was sequenced was peripheral blood. The rearrangement links TRBV21-1 to TRBJ1-4. TRBV21-1 is a pseudogene. The clonotype originates from a woman in her 70s with acute or convalescent COVID-19. CDR3 sequence (DNA): TGTGCCAGCAGAGAATTCGGGGGTCCAGGGAAACTGTTTTTT. Its translation: CASREFGGPGKLFF.